The rows below give T cell receptor beta chains drawn from one sample of a study of blood T cell repertoires in COVID-19. Generated by immunoSEQ multiplex PCR, the TCRdb table keeps only in-frame clones and is missing some. The repertoire has a few hundred thousand clones, around 85% of them found once; the top ten carry 3.1%. The sequencing sample was made of PBMCs or T cells enriched from blood (not recorded which). The receptors shown here come from a woman in her forties or fifties in a cohort exposed to, infected with or recovered from COVID-19 (not recorded which). Each CDR3 is given with its conserved first and last residue. D genes are given only for firm matches.

v_gene: TRBV4-3
d_gene: TRBD1
CDR3aa: CASSQDHIGGRNEQFF

v_gene: TRBV4-2
d_gene: TRBD1
CDR3aa: CASSQGQGDSPLHF

v_gene: TRBV3-1/TRBV3-2
d_gene: -
CDR3aa: CASSQDPGRTLHF

v_gene: TRBV7-2
d_gene: -
CDR3aa: CASSSGLRETQYF

v_gene: TRBV10-3
d_gene: TRBD1
CDR3aa: CAISEHRGGDEAFF

v_gene: TRBV11-1
d_gene: -
CDR3aa: CASSPRRRQAATQYF

v_gene: TRBV6-5
d_gene: TRBD1
CDR3aa: CASSYSEQGRFYGYTF

v_gene: TRBV18
d_gene: -
CDR3aa: CASSLNRNTEAFF

v_gene: TRBV4-2
d_gene: TRBD2
CDR3aa: CASSQGLAGSTDTQYF

v_gene: TRBV3-1/TRBV3-2
d_gene: TRBD2
CDR3aa: CASSPSPSGIQYF

v_gene: TRBV29-1
d_gene: TRBD1
CDR3aa: CSVGQGTYGGYTF

v_gene: TRBV28
d_gene: -
CDR3aa: CASSLGARTFFTGELFF

v_gene: TRBV4-3
d_gene: TRBD1
CDR3aa: CASSQDMKGAGGYTF

v_gene: TRBV5-1
d_gene: -
CDR3aa: CASSLGSGLGYEQYF

v_gene: TRBV27
d_gene: TRBD1
CDR3aa: CASSLGQGYNYGYTF

v_gene: TRBV18
d_gene: -
CDR3aa: CASSLLTLGLRTEAFF

v_gene: TRBV9
d_gene: -
CDR3aa: CASRPGRQATGELFF

v_gene: TRBV2
d_gene: TRBD1
CDR3aa: CASASQGVNTGELFF

v_gene: TRBV15
d_gene: -
CDR3aa: CATSREPREGLHF

v_gene: TRBV6-2/TRBV6-3
d_gene: -
CDR3aa: CASSYQSNTEAFF

v_gene: TRBV24-1
d_gene: TRBD1
CDR3aa: CATSDLHWTGGTWAEAFF

v_gene: TRBV7-2
d_gene: TRBD1
CDR3aa: CASSQTGSNQPQHF

v_gene: TRBV19
d_gene: -
CDR3aa: CASSMAILANYGYTF

v_gene: TRBV2
d_gene: TRBD1
CDR3aa: CASNPGGKGEQFF

v_gene: TRBV5-1
d_gene: TRBD1
CDR3aa: CASSPGQRNYGYTF

v_gene: TRBV28
d_gene: TRBD1
CDR3aa: CASRPGTGQNEKLFF

v_gene: TRBV11-2
d_gene: -
CDR3aa: CASSPRTRLNEQFF

v_gene: TRBV11-2
d_gene: -
CDR3aa: CASSSNRVKNEQYF

v_gene: TRBV5-1
d_gene: TRBD1
CDR3aa: CASSLAGGNTEAFF

v_gene: TRBV28
d_gene: TRBD1
CDR3aa: CASSLPQGANSPLHF

v_gene: TRBV4-1
d_gene: -
CDR3aa: CASSQAPWGGMNTEAFF

v_gene: TRBV20-1
d_gene: TRBD1
CDR3aa: CSASSSRQGVRNTIYF

v_gene: TRBV4-1
d_gene: -
CDR3aa: CASSRVNQGSEAFF

v_gene: TRBV10-3
d_gene: TRBD1
CDR3aa: CATTQGANGYTF

v_gene: TRBV30
d_gene: -
CDR3aa: CAWAPGDSPLHF

v_gene: TRBV18
d_gene: TRBD2
CDR3aa: CASSMTSGVSTDTQYF

v_gene: TRBV7-2
d_gene: -
CDR3aa: CASSSQVSSGNTIYF

v_gene: TRBV6-2/TRBV6-3
d_gene: -
CDR3aa: CASTPRGVTYGYTF

v_gene: TRBV5-1
d_gene: TRBD1
CDR3aa: CASTLGQSSYEQYF

v_gene: TRBV9
d_gene: TRBD1
CDR3aa: CASSSRDRTGNTIYF

v_gene: TRBV20-1
d_gene: -
CDR3aa: CSASGSAGSTDTQYF

v_gene: TRBV12-3/TRBV12-4
d_gene: -
CDR3aa: CASSFNGGTEAFF

v_gene: TRBV5-1
d_gene: -
CDR3aa: CASSLVQGISGANVLTF

v_gene: TRBV28
d_gene: -
CDR3aa: CASSLSTGSGYTF

v_gene: TRBV28
d_gene: TRBD1
CDR3aa: CASTPGTGNNQPQHF